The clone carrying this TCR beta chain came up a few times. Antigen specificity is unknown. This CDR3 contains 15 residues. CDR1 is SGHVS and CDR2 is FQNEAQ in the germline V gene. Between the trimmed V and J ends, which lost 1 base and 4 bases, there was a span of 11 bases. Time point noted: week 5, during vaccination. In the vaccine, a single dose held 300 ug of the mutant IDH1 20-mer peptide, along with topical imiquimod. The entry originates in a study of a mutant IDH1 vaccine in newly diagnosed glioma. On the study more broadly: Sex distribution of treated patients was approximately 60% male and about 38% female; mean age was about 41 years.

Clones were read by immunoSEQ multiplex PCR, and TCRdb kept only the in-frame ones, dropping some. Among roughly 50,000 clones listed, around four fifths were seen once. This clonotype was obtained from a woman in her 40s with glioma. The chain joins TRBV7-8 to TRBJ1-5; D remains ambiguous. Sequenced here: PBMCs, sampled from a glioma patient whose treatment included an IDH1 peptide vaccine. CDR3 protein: CASSLVWGRNQPQHF. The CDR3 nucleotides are TGTGCCAGCAGCTTAGTGTGGGGTAGGAATCAGCCCCAGCATTTT.